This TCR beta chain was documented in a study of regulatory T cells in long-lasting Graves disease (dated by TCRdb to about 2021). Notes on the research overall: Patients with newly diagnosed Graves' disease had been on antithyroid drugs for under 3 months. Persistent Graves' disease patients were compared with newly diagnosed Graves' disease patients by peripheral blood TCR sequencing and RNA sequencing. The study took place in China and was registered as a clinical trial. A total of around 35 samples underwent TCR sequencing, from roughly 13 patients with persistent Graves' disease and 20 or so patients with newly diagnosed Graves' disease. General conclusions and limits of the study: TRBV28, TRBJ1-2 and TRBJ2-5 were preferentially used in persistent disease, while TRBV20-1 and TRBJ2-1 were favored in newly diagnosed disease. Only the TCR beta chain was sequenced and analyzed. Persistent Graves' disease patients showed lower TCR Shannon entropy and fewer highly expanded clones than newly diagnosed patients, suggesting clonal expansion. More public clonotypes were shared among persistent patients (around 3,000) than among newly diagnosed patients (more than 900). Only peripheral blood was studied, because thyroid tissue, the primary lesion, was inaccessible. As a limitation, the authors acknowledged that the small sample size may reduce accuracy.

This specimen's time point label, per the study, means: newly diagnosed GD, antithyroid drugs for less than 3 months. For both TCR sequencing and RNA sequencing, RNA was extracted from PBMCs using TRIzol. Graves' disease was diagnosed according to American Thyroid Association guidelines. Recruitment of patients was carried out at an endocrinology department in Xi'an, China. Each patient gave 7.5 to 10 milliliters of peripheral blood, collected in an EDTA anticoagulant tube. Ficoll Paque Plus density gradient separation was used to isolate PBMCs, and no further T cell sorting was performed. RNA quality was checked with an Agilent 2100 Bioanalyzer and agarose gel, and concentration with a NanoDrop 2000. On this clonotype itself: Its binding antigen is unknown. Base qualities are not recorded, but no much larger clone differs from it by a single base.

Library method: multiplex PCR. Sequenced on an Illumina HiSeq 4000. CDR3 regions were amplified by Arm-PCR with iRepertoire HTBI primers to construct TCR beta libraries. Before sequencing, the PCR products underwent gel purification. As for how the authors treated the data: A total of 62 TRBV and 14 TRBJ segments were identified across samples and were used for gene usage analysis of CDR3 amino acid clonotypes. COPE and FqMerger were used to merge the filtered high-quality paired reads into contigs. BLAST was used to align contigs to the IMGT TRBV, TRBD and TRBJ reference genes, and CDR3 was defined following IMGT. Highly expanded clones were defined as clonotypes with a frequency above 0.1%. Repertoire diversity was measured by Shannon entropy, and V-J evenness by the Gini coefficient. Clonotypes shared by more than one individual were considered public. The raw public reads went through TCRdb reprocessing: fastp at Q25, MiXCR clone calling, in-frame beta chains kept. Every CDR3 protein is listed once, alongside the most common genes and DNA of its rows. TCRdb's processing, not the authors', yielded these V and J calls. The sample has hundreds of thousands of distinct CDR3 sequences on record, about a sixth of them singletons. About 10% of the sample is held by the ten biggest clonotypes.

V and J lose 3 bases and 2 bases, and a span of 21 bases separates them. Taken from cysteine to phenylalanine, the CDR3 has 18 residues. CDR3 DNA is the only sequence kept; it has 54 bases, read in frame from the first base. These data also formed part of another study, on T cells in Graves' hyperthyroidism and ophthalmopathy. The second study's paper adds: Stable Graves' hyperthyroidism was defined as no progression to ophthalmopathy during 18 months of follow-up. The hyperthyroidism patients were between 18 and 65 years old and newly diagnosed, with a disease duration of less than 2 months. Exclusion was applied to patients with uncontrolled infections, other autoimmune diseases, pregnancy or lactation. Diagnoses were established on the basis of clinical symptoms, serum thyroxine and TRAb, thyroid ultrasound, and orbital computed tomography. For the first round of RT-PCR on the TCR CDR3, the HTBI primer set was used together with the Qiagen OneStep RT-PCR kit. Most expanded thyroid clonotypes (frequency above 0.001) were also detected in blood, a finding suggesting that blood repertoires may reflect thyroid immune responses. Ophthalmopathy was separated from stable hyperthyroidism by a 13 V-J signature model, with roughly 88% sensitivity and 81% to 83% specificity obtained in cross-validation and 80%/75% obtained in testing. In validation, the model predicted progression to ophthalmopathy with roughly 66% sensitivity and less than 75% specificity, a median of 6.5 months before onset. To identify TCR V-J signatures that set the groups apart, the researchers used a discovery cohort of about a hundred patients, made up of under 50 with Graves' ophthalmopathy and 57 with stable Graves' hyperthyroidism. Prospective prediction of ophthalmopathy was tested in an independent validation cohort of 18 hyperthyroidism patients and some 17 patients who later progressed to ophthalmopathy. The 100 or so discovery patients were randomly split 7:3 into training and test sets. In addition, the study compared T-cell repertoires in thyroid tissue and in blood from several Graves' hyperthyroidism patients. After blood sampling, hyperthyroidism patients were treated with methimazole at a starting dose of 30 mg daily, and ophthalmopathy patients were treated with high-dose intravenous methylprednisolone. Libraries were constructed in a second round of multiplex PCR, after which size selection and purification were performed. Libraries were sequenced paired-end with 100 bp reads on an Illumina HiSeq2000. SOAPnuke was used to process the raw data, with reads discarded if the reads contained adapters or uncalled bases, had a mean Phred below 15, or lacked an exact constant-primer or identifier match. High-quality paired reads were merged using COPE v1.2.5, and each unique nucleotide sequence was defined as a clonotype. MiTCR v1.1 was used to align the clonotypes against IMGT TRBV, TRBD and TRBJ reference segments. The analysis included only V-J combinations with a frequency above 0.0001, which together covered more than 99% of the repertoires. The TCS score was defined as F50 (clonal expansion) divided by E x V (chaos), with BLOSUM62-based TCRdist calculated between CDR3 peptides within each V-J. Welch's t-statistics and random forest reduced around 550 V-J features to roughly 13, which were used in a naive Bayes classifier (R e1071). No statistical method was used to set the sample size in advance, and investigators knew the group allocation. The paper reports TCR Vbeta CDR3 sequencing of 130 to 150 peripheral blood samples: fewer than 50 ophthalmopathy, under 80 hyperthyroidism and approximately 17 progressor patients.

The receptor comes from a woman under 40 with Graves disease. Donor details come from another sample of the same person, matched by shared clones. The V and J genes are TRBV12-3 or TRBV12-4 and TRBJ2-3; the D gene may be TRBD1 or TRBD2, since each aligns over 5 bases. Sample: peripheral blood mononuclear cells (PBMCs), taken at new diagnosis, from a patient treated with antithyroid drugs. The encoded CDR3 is CASSFPGAGFRNTDTQYF. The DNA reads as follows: TGTGCCAGCAGTTTCCCCGGGGCAGGCTTTAGAAACACAGATACGCAGTATTTT.